The 5 T cell receptor beta chains in this list originate from one sample, sequenced in a study of cytomegalovirus exposure and HLA in healthy donors. Primers included in the PCR were 60 Vbeta and 13 Jbeta primers. Clones were read by immunoSEQ multiplex PCR, and TCRdb kept only the in-frame ones, dropping some. The sample lists approximately 170,000 clones, roughly 80% occurring once. Sequenced material: PBMCs. The receptors were sampled from a man aged 50-59 years in good health and CMV-seropositive.

The chain joins TRBV9 to TRBJ1-2, with TRBD1 as a possible D gene (5 bases). CDR3 length: 12 residues. With 3 bases removed from V and 5 bases from J, the gap between germline ends came to 8 bases. Looked up from germline, CDR1 is SGDLS and CDR2 is YYNGEE. The CDR3 DNA reads as TGTGCCAGCAGCGCGACAGAATATGGCTACACCTTC. This encodes CASSATEYGYTF.

The chain is built from TRBV10-1 and TRBJ2-3, with TRBD2 matching over 10 bases. V lost 2 bases and J lost 1; bases outside the gene matches: 3. The germline V gene encodes CDR1 WNHNN and CDR2 SYGVQD (reference sequence). The CDR3 has 16 residues. The CDR3 loop reads CASSEATSGGTDTQYF. CDR3 bases: TGCGCCAGCAGTGAGGCTACTAGCGGGGGCACAGATACGCAGTATTTT.

This clone was seen more than once but under ten times. The gene calls are TRBV5-6 and TRBJ1-6, with D possibly matching TRBD1 (6 bases). Trimming pared 2 bases from V and 4 bases from J, leaving 10 bases between. There are 15 residues in the CDR3. Germline-derived CDR1 and CDR2 are SGHDT and YYEEEE. CDR3 nucleotide sequence: TGTGCCAGCAGCTTAGACAGGAGGTATAATTCACCCCTCCACTTT. It yields the protein CASSLDRRYNSPLHF.

V is TRBV9 and J is TRBJ2-1, with 9 positions matching TRBD2. This CDR3 comprises 16 residues. Germline values: CDR1 SGDLS, CDR2 YYNGEE. Trimming took 0 bases from V and 7 from J; bases not matched to a gene: 8. The DNA for the CDR3 is TGTGCCAGCAGCGTAGTGGGGTTAGCGGGAGATAATGAGCAGTTCTTC. This gives the protein CASSVVGLAGDNEQFF. Using reference TRBV9 and TRBJ2-1 for the parts outside the CDR3, the full variable domain is DSGVTQTPKHLITATGQRVTLRCSPRSGDLSVYWYQQSLDQGLQFLIQYYNGEERAKGNILERFSAQQFPDLHSELNLSSLELGDSALYFCASSVVGLAGDNEQFFGPGTRLTVL.

J is TRBJ2-7 and V is TRBV30; D ambiguous. CDR3 size: 11 residues. Germline values: CDR1 GTSNPN, CDR2 SVGIG (reference sequence). V was pared by 1 base and J by 4 bases, with 5 bases between. For the CDR3, the DNA is TGTGCCTGGAGTGCCAGGTACGAGCAGTACTTC. Protein product: CAWSARYEQYF.